The 14 T cell receptor beta chains in this list originate from one sample, sequenced in a study of cytomegalovirus exposure and HLA in healthy donors. The PCR employed 60 Vbeta primers together with 13 Jbeta primers. Sequencing used immunoSEQ multiplex PCR; TCRdb keeps in-frame clones, though not all of them. This sample has 90,000 or so clones, with roughly 82% found just once. The specimen was PBMCs. The receptor source for this set is a man aged 25 to 40 in good health and CMV-seropositive.

This clone has just one count. V is TRBV9 and J is TRBJ2-7; a weak D match, TRBD2 (5 bases). The CDR3 is 14 residues long. The germline V gene encodes CDR1 SGDLS and CDR2 YYNGEE. The V end lost 0 bases, the J end lost 1 base, and 8 bases lay between the germline ends. The CDR3 DNA sequence: TGTGCCAGCAGCGTAGGCGGGCCTTCCTACGAGCAGTACTTC. Amino acids: CASSVGGPSYEQYF.

This clone has only a few counts. This chain uses TRBV5-1 with TRBJ1-4; 9 nucleotides align to TRBD1. CDR3 size: 17 residues. Germline V gene lookup returns CDR1 SGHRS and CDR2 YFSETQ. After removal of 3 bases from V and 0 bases from J, the junction contained 6 bases not matched to a gene. In DNA form, the CDR3 reads TGCGCCAGCAGCTGGGGACAGGGACTCACAACTAATGAAAAACTGTTTTTT. Encoded protein: CASSWGQGLTTNEKLFF.

This clone was counted only a few times. The gene calls are TRBV7-9 and TRBJ1-1; D is perhaps TRBD1 (6 bases). The CDR3 contains 15 residues. The germline V gene encodes CDR1 SEHNR and CDR2 FQNEAQ (reference sequence). The V gene lost 4 bases and the J gene lost 0 bases, with 12 bases spanning the gap. The CDR3 spells CASSSRTAMNTEAFF. CDR3 bases: TGTGCCAGCAGCTCTAGGACAGCTATGAACACTGAAGCTTTCTTT.

The chain is built from TRBV6-6 and TRBJ2-7; the D gene is possibly TRBD1 (5 bases). This CDR3 comprises 16 residues. The germline V gene encodes CDR1 MNHNY and CDR2 SVGAGI (reference sequence). Between the trimmed V and J ends, which lost 2 bases and 2 bases, there was a span of 16 bases. DNA of the CDR3: TGTGCCAGCAGTTACGATTCGACAGTAAAGACCTACGAGCAGTACTTC. Translating gives CASSYDSTVKTYEQYF.

V gene TRBV30 combines with J gene TRBJ2-5, with TRBD2 identical over 12 bases. V lost 2 bases, J lost 5 bases, and 9 bases stayed unmatched. Germline CDR1 GTSNPN, CDR2 SVGIG (reference sequence). The CDR3 covers 16 residues. The CDR3 loop is CAWSPPSGRAEETQYF. The CDR3 bases are TGTGCCTGGAGTCCCCCTAGCGGGAGGGCCGAGGAGACCCAGTACTTC.

The chain employs TRBV11-3 and TRBJ2-3, with TRBD2 matching 10 bases. Trimming took 5 bases from V and 1 from J; bases not matched to a gene: 6. This CDR3 has 16 amino acids. CDR1 is SGHNT, CDR2 YENEEA, per germline. The CDR3 region has the DNA TGTGCCAGCAGCGCCCGACTAGCGGGCGGCACAGATACGCAGTATTTT. Translated, it gives CASSARLAGGTDTQYF.

The V and J genes are TRBV6-1 and TRBJ2-7; 12 bases agree with TRBD1. J lost 5 bases, V lost 6 bases, and 8 bases had no gene match. The CDR3 contains 15 residues. Germline-derived CDR1 and CDR2 are MNHNS and SASEGT. CDR3 nucleotides: TGTGCCAGCAGCCTATACGGGACAGGGGGCGACGAGCAGTACTTC. This translates into CASSLYGTGGDEQYF.

V usage is TRBV5-1 and J usage is TRBJ2-3; D is ambiguous. Deletions cut 0 bases from V and 3 bases from J, with 8 bases between. Germline V CDR1 and CDR2: SGHRS, YFSETQ. The CDR3 is 14 amino acids. In nucleotides, the CDR3 is TGCGCCAGCAGCTTGGAGTTCGAGACAGATACGCAGTATTTT. Residues: CASSLEFETDTQYF.

The V call is TRBV11-2, the J call TRBJ2-1; TRBD2 agrees at 8 bases. CDR3 length equals 17 residues. The trim removed 0 bases at V and 4 bases at J, leaving 8 bases unmatched. Germline-derived CDR1 and CDR2 are SGHAT and FQNNGV. This CDR3 reads CASSLDRAGRGYNEQFF. CDR3 bases: TGTGCCAGCAGCTTAGATCGAGCCGGGAGGGGTTACAATGAGCAGTTCTTC.

The chain uses TRBV7-2 and TRBJ2-7; possibly TRBD2 for D (5 bases). The CDR3 totals 14 residues. In germline, CDR1 is SGHTA, CDR2 FQGNSA. The V gene lost 3 bases and the J gene lost 3 bases, with 12 bases spanning the gap. Here the CDR3 DNA reads TGTGCCAGCAGCTTGGAGGTAATGATCTACGAGCAGTACTTC. Encoded protein: CASSLEVMIYEQYF.

The genes are TRBV7-9 and TRBJ2-7; the match to TRBD1 covers 8 bases. Germline V gene sequence: CDR1 SEHNR, CDR2 FQNEAQ (reference sequence). The CDR3 extends over 13 amino acids. V lost 7 bases and J lost 6; bases outside the gene matches: 8. The CDR3, as DNA: TGTGCCAGCAACGAGGGGACAGGTGGCGAGCAGTACTTC. Its translation is CASNEGTGGEQYF.

This sequence joins TRBV9 and TRBJ2-5, with D possibly matching TRBD2 (6 bases). The CDR3 length is 14 residues. Trimming shortened V by 4 bases and J by 2 bases, and 12 bases separated the two germline ends. Germline V gene sequence: CDR1 SGDLS, CDR2 YYNGEE. This CDR3 is CASSSGALQETQYF. The CDR3 region has the DNA TGTGCCAGCAGCTCGGGAGCCCTGCAAGAGACCCAGTACTTC.

For the CDR3, the DNA is TGTGCCAGCAGTTTATACAGACTGAACACTGAAGCTTTCTTT. It yields the protein CASSLYRLNTEAFF. The chain couples TRBV28 to TRBJ1-1; D uncertain. The ends were cut back, 1 base at V and 0 bases at J, with 6 bases in the middle. The V gene's germline CDR1 is MDHEN and CDR2 SYDVKM. This CDR3 region has 14 residues.

The chain joins TRBV6-1 to TRBJ2-7; perhaps TRBD2 as D (5 bases). Deletions cut 5 bases from V and 0 bases from J, with 8 bases between. Germline V gene sequence: CDR1 MNHNS, CDR2 SASEGT. CDR3 length equals 13 residues. Here the CDR3 reads CASSIAFSYEQYF. The DNA of the CDR3 is TGTGCCAGCAGTATAGCGTTCTCCTACGAGCAGTACTTC.